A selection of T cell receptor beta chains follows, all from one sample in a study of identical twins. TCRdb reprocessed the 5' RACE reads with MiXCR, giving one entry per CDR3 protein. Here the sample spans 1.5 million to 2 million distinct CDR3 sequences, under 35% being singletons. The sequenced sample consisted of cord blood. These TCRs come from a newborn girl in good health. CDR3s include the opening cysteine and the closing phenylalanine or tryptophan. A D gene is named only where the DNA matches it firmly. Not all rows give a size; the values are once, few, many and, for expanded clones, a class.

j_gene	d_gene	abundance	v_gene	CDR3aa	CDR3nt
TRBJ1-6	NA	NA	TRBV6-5	CASSYGAVTPSPLHF	TGTGCCAGCAGTTATGGGGCCGTTACCCCTTCACCCCTCCACTTT
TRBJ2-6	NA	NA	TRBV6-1	CASSEVLGNVRAGANVLTF	TGTGCCAGCAGTGAAGTTTTGGGGAACGTCCGGGCTGGGGCCAACGTCCTGACTTTC
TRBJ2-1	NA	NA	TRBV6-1	CASNPGEETQFF	TGTGCCAGCAATCCAGGGGAAGAGACCCAGTTCTTC
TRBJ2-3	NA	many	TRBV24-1	CATSDFLSSTDTQYF	TGTGCCACCAGTGATTTTTTATCTAGCACAGATACGCAGTATTTT
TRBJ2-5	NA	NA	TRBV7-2	CASSLATRGGQETQYF	TGTGCCAGCAGCTTAGCCACAAGGGGGGGGCAAGAGACCCAGTACTTC
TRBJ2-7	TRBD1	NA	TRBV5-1	CASSLALDRGSYEQYF	TGCGCCAGCAGCTTGGCCCTCGACAGGGGATCCTACGAGCAGTACTTC
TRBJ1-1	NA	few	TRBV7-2	CASSTGPYTEAFF	TGTGCCAGCAGCACCGGGCCTTACACTGAAGCTTTCTTT
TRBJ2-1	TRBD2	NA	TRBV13	CASRRTSGGEGSYNEQFF	TGTGCCAGCAGACGGACTAGCGGAGGAGAGGGCTCCTACAATGAGCAGTTCTTC
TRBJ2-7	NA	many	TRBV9	CASSPRDITYEQYF	TGTGCCAGCAGCCCCCGGGACATAACCTACGAGCAGTACTTC
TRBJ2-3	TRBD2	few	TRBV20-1	CSPGLAGESDTQYF	TGCAGTCCTGGACTAGCGGGAGAGTCTGATACGCAGTATTTT
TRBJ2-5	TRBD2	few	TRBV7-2	CASSTRLAGRQETQYF	TGTGCCAGCAGCACCAGACTAGCGGGACGTCAAGAGACCCAGTACTTC
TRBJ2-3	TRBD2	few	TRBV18	CASSPRAGETDTQYF	TGTGCCAGCTCACCACGAGCGGGGGAAACGGATACGCAGTATTTT
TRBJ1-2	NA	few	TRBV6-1	CASSHGTIYGYTF	TGTGCCAGCAGCCACGGGACGATCTATGGCTACACCTTC
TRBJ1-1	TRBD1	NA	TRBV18	CASSPVQGRNTEAFF	TGTGCCAGCTCACCCGTACAGGGGAGGAACACTGAAGCTTTCTTT
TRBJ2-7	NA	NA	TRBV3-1	CASSLQPDRLRHEQYF	TGTGCCAGCAGCCTACAACCCGACAGGCTCCGCCACGAGCAGTACTTC
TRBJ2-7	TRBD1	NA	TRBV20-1	CSARGGKEELNRGQNYEQYF	TGCAGTGCTAGAGGAGGGAAAGAGGAACTGAACAGGGGACAGAACTACGAGCAGTACTTC
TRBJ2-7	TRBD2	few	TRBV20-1	CSATGRGLASYEQYF	TGCAGTGCTACCGGGAGGGGACTCGCCTCCTACGAGCAGTACTTC
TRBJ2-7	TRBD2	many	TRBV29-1	CSVSGTKVGAYEQYF	TGCAGCGTATCCGGGACTAAAGTAGGGGCCTACGAGCAGTACTTC
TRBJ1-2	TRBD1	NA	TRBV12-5	CASGLGDRGSNYGYTF	TGTGCTAGTGGTTTGGGTGACAGGGGCTCTAACTATGGCTACACCTTC
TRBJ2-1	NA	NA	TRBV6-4	CASSVETGGGYNEQFF	TGTGCCAGCAGTGTGGAGACAGGTGGGGGCTACAATGAGCAGTTCTTC
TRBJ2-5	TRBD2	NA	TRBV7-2	CASSLWSRGGRQETQYF	TGTGCCAGCAGCTTATGGTCCCGGGGGGGGCGCCAAGAGACCCAGTACTTC
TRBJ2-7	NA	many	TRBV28	CASSQTDWGNEQYF	TGTGCCAGCAGTCAGACAGATTGGGGTAACGAGCAGTACTTC
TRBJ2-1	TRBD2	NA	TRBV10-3	CAISGGTSANEQFF	TGTGCCATCAGTGGGGGGACTAGCGCCAATGAGCAGTTCTTC
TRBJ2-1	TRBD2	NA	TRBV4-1	CASSQKYVQRENDEQFF	TGCGCCAGCAGCCAAAAGTATGTCCAGCGGGAGAACGATGAGCAGTTCTTC
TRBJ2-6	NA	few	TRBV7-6	CSSSLESYRSGANVLTF	TGTTCCAGCAGCTTAGAGTCTTACAGGTCCGGGGCCAACGTCCTGACTTTC
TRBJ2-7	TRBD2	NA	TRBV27	CASTSVWTSGNEQYF	TGTGCCAGCACCTCGGTTTGGACTAGCGGCAATGAGCAGTACTTC
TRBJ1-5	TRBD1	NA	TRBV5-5	CASSLGPGTGRPQHF	TGTGCCAGCAGCTTGGGTCCCGGGACAGGACGGCCCCAGCATTTT
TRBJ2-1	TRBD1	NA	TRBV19	CASSRETGGYEQFF	TGTGCCAGTAGTAGGGAGACAGGGGGCTATGAGCAGTTCTTC
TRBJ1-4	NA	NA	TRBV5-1	CASSPRHGGEKLFF	TGCGCCAGCAGCCCCCGCCACGGCGGTGAAAAACTGTTTTTT
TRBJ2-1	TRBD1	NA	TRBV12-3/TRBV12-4	CASSLWAGGNEQFF	TGTGCCAGCAGTTTATGGGCAGGGGGCAATGAGCAGTTCTTC
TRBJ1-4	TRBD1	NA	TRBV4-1	CASSHMTGGVVVGEKLFF	TGCGCCAGCAGCCATATGACAGGGGGCGTCGTAGTGGGTGAAAAACTGTTTTTT
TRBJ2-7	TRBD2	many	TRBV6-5	CASSTWPSGAIYEQYF	TGTGCCAGCAGCACATGGCCTAGCGGAGCCATATACGAGCAGTACTTC
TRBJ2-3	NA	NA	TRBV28	CASRTPAIDTQYF	TGTGCCAGCAGAACCCCAGCGATAGATACGCAGTATTTT
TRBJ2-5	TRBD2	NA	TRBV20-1	CSAGRTSGKETQYF	TGCAGTGCTGGACGGACTAGCGGGAAAGAGACCCAGTACTTC
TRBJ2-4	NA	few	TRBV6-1	CASSELYSLAKNIQYF	TGTGCCAGCAGTGAATTGTATTCTTTAGCCAAAAACATTCAGTACTTC
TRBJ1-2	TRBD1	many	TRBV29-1	CSVLGQGVYGYTF	TGCAGCGTTTTAGGACAGGGGGTCTATGGCTACACCTTC
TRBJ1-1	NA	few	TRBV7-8	CASSLLNRGDTEAFF	TGTGCCAGCAGCTTACTTAATCGGGGAGACACTGAAGCTTTCTTT
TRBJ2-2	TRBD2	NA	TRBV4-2	CASSHLAGGDGELFF	TGTGCCAGCAGCCATCTAGCGGGAGGGGACGGGGAGCTGTTTTTT
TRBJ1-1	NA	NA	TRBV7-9	CASSLGGTRVGTEAFF	TGTGCCAGCAGCTTAGGGGGGACCAGGGTAGGGACTGAAGCTTTCTTT
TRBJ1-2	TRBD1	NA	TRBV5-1	CASSKSDRDYGYTF	TGCGCCAGCAGCAAATCGGACAGGGACTATGGCTACACCTTC
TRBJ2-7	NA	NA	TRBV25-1	CASSASATYNEQYF	TGTGCCAGCAGCGCTAGTGCTACCTACAATGAGCAGTACTTC
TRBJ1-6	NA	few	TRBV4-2	CASSQDPGTPSPLHF	TGTGCCAGCAGCCAAGATCCCGGGACACCATCACCCCTCCACTTT
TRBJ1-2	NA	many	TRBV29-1	CSVLGPNGYTF	TGCAGCGTTCTAGGTCCAAATGGCTACACCTTC
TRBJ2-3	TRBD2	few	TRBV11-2	CASSLARTSGVRGTDTQYF	TGTGCCAGCAGCTTAGCGAGGACTAGCGGGGTAAGGGGCACAGATACGCAGTATTTT
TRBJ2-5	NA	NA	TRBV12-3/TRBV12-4	CASSFYFETQETQYF	TGTGCCAGCAGTTTTTATTTCGAGACCCAAGAGACCCAGTACTTC
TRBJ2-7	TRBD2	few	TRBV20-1	CSFSGDYEQYF	TGCAGTTTTAGCGGGGACTACGAGCAGTACTTC
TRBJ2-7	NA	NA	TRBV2	CASSDFRGGEQYF	TGTGCCAGCAGTGATTTCCGGGGAGGCGAGCAGTACTTC
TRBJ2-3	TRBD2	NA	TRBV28	CASSPGTSGTNTQYF	TGTGCCAGCAGTCCCGGGACTAGCGGGACAAATACGCAGTATTTT
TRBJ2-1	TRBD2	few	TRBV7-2	CASSFASGTSGEQFF	TGTGCCAGCAGCTTCGCATCCGGGACTAGCGGTGAGCAGTTCTTC
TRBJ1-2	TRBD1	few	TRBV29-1	CSVGRTQGGINYGYTF	TGCAGCGTTGGGAGGACTCAGGGGGGGATTAACTATGGCTACACCTTC
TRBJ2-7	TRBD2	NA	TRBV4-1	CASSQPGLAGGPISYNEQYF	TGCGCCAGCAGCCAACCTGGACTAGCGGGGGGCCCTATCTCCTACAATGAGCAGTACTTC
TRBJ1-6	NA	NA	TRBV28	CASSLWGGKSSSPLHF	TGTGCCAGCAGTTTATGGGGCGGCAAATCGAGTTCACCCCTCCACTTT
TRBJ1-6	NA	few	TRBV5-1	CASSLGEDSPLHF	TGCGCCAGCAGCTTGGGTGAGGATTCACCCCTCCACTTT
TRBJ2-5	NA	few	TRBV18	CASSPGLLRDQETQYF	TGTGCCAGCTCACCAGGACTACTAAGGGACCAAGAGACCCAGTACTTC
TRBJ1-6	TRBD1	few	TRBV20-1	CSALIGTGVIPLHF	TGCAGTGCTCTCATCGGGACAGGGGTAATACCCCTCCACTTT
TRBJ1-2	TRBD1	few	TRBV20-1	CSVMTGANYGYTF	TGCAGTGTCATGACAGGGGCGAACTATGGCTACACCTTC
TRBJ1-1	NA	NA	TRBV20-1	CSIRHQNTEAFF	TGCAGTATAAGACACCAGAACACTGAAGCTTTCTTT